Described below is a single T cell receptor (beta chain) sequence and its context. The CDR3 spans 13 residues. The V segment lost 2 bases and the J segment 8 bases; nucleotides outside the gene matches: 3. The germline gives CDR1 KGHSH, CDR2 LQKENI. Some clones are missing from TCRdb's copy, which holds only in-frame ones; the method was immunoSEQ multiplex PCR. The data contain a few hundred thousand clones, approximately 93% of them singletons. The sample belongs to a study of blood T cell repertoires in COVID-19. The rearrangement joins TRBV18 to TRBJ2-4; TRBD2 agrees at 7 bases. This clonotype was sampled from a woman in her thirties or forties who had been exposed to COVID-19. Sequences were obtained from PBMCs or T cells enriched from blood (not recorded which). DNA for the CDR3: TGTGCCAGCTCACCAGGAGGGAGGGACATTCAGTACTTC. It encodes CASSPGGRDIQYF.